The 7 T cell receptor beta chains below were found in one sample sequenced in a study of T cells in Graves' hyperthyroidism and ophthalmopathy. Amplified TCR beta CDR3 regions came from RNA transcripts. The HTBI primer set was used in a first-round RT-PCR of the TCR CDR3. TCRdb re-derived calls from the multiplex PCR reads in MiXCR, one entry per CDR3 protein. The table records 200,000 to 300,000 distinct CDR3 sequences, around 25% of them present only once. Sequenced sample: blood. The source is a middle-aged woman with Graves' ophthalmopathy.

This clonotype has ten or more counts. V usage is TRBV12-3 or TRBV12-4 and J usage is TRBJ2-1, with 9 bases matching TRBD2. Trimming cost V 5 bases and J 7 bases; bases outside gene matches: 12. This CDR3 is built from 16 residues. CDR3 sequence: CASSLGLATVGNEQFF. In nucleotides, the CDR3 is TGTGCCAGCAGTCTAGGACTAGCGACAGTCGGGAATGAGCAGTTCTTC.

At least ten counts were recorded for this clonotype. CDR3 amino acids: CASSKVSNYGYTF. In nucleotides, the CDR3 is TGTGCCAGTAGTAAAGTTTCTAACTATGGCTACACCTTC. The chain employs TRBV19 and TRBJ1-2; D ambiguous. CDR1 and CDR2 (germline): LNHDA, SQIVND (reference sequence). This CDR3 comprises 13 residues. V was trimmed by 4 bases and J by 0 bases, leaving 6 bases between them. Variable domain in full (rest from reference TRBV19 and TRBJ1-2): DGGITQSPKYLFRKEGQNVTLSCEQNLNHDAMYWYRQDPGQGLRLIYYSQIVNDFQKGDIAEGYSVSREKKESFPLTVTSAQKNPTAFYLCASSKVSNYGYTFGSGTRLTVV.

The table lists this clonotype with many counts. The chain employs TRBV28 and TRBJ1-6; TRBD1 matches at 8 bases. Germline V CDR1 and CDR2: MDHEN, SYDVKM. The CDR3 runs 13 residues. With 6 bases clipped from V and 11 bases from J, the junction kept 6 bases outside the gene matches. The CDR3 is CASRRTGRTPLHF. The CDR3 region has the DNA TGTGCCAGCAGGAGGACAGGGAGGACACCCCTCCACTTT.

This clonotype was seen at least ten times. The chain carries TRBV28 and TRBJ1-5; maybe TRBD1 (5 bases). CDR1 and CDR2 from the germline V gene are MDHEN and SYDVKM. The CDR3 totals 12 residues. The V end lost 6 bases, the J end lost 7 bases, and 10 bases lay between the germline ends. As DNA, the CDR3 is TGTGCCAGCAGCGACAGTAGGCAGCCCCAGCATTTT. Amino acid sequence: CASSDSRQPQHF.

Concerning this clonotype: A read error may produce the germline difference seen at one junction end. J is TRBJ2-7 and V is TRBV11-2; 8 bases match TRBD2. CDR1 is SGHAT and CDR2 is FQNNGV in the germline V gene. This CDR3 is 15 amino acids long. DNA for the CDR3: TGTGCCAACAGCTTAGGGGGAGCGGGAGCCTACGAGCAGTACTTC. It encodes CANSLGGAGAYEQYF.

This clonotype was seen repeatedly, ten times or more. The rearrangement joins TRBV19 to TRBJ1-5, with 8 bases that match TRBD1. Germline values: CDR1 LNHDA, CDR2 SQIVND (reference sequence). Trimming took 7 bases from V and 1 from J; bases not matched to a gene: 6. This CDR3 spans 15 amino acids. The CDR3 nucleotides read TGTGCCAGTACGGACAGGGTCTTAAGCAATCAGCCCCAGCATTTT. This translates into CASTDRVLSNQPQHF.

This clonotype was seen many times. The genes are TRBV7-2 and TRBJ1-2, with D possibly being TRBD1 (5 bases). There are 14 residues in the CDR3. Germline loops: CDR1 SGHTA, CDR2 FQGNSA. V gave up 1 base and J gave up 8 bases, with 14 bases separating them. The CDR3, as DNA: TGTGCCAGCAGCTTAGAGAGGGGAAGCGAGGGCTACACCTTC. It encodes CASSLERGSEGYTF.